This is a list of T cell receptor beta chains from one sample in a study of blood T cell repertoires in COVID-19. Produced via immunoSEQ multiplex PCR; TCRdb's table is partial and in-frame only. The data contain about 140,000 clones, 80% to 90% of them seen just once; the ten biggest clones take up approximately 3%. Sequenced sample: peripheral blood. Every receptor here comes from a woman aged 60 to 75 with active COVID-19. CDR3s leave out the opening cysteine and the closing phenylalanine or tryptophan.

>TRBV7-8
ASSPTSGYTDTQY
>TRBV28
ASSLLAGDTDTQY
>TRBV5-6
ASSSQAGPYARTLH
>TRBV3-1/TRBV3-2
ASSQGLAGTPYNEQF
>TRBV10-1
ASSDQSGGLLGYT
>TRBV2
ASIMTDTNTGELF
>TRBV27
ASSFFSGDQPQH
>TRBV28
ASRAFRGKLF
>TRBV19
ASSIKGSGRWGTGELF
>TRBV7-4
ASSLEVAGGYNEQF
>TRBV7-6
ASSLAPTGGIYEQY
>TRBV3-1/TRBV3-2
ASSQYSYEQY
>TRBV4-2
ASSPTGPYNEQF
>TRBV5-4
ASSLVGQNYGYT
>TRBV6-2/TRBV6-3
ASSYVLGGVKTDTQY
>TRBV11-3
ASSLGGGTGGQPQH
>TRBV11-1
ASSRTGSGTEAF
>TRBV19
ASSIRGEGVSQPQH
>TRBV6-2/TRBV6-3
ASSSDTQETQY
>TRBV27
ASSFRNTEAF
>TRBV7-2
ASSLGLGSSYEQY
>TRBV19
ASSIDLAPQEQF
>TRBV5-1
ASSWTSGTANTEAF
>TRBV10-3
AIRPGQSDYGYT
>TRBV19
ASSTRGTLYGYT
>TRBV10-1
ASSGLAGFITDTQY
>TRBV11-3
ASSLESQDRVNTEAF
>TRBV28
ASSYTSGSSYNEQF
>TRBV5-6
ASSLTRASDTQY
>TRBV27
ASSSTPGGETQY
>TRBV7-9
ASSWKLAVNTGELF
>TRBV7-8
ASSFKLAGAGDTQY
>TRBV28
ASSLFGQGQEQY
>TRBV20-1
SARIRGRYT
>TRBV5-6
ASSLAPSGISYEQY
>TRBV7-9
ASSPRASGGQSSYEQY
>TRBV9
ASSVLAGKGEQF
>TRBV7-2
ASSLAQGNIHEQY
>TRBV7-9
ASSFIQGATNEKLF
>TRBV6-2/TRBV6-3
ASSYWEVSNQPQH
>TRBV3-1/TRBV3-2
ASSPRTVDTQY
>TRBV18
ASSQREGPIR
>TRBV7-8
ASSLQGRNTEAF
>TRBV28
ASSIRAYEQY
>TRBV6-5
ASRGVQGGNGYT
>TRBV4-3
ASSSAGGYNEQF